This T cell receptor beta chain was captured by sequencing in a study of control samples from healthy donors and cancer patients (dated by TCRdb to 2020 to 2021). Points on this clone: It has no known antigen specificity. Base qualities are not recorded, but no much larger clone differs from it by a single base.

The CDR3, cysteine through phenylalanine, is 15 amino acids long. Only CDR3 DNA is held: 45 bases, read in frame from base 1. Via the germline V gene, CDR1 is SNHLY and CDR2 FYNNEI. V is reduced by 10 bases and J by 3 bases, leaving a spacing of 18 bases between them. The library was made by the immunoSEQ multiplex PCR assay. The table comes from immuneACCESS by way of TCRdb, which keeps in-frame sequences with V and J called. Part of the clones is missing from these tables; in studies checked, under half for an unresolved V gene and the rest for unknown reasons. The sample data list nearly 40,000 clones, and 80% to 95% of these were observed just once. The biggest ten clones account for roughly 3.5% of the sample.

The source material was blood. The sequence was obtained from a woman between 45 and 60 years old in good health. The rearrangement joined TRBV2 to TRBJ1-4, and perhaps TRBD1 as D gene, on 6 matching bases. The encoded CDR3 is CATSPSGQPNEKLFF. The DNA is TGTGCCACTTCCCCTTCGGGACAACCTAATGAAAAACTGTTTTTT.